The 24 T cell receptor beta chains listed next were all sequenced from one sample in a study of neurological immune-mediated disorders. Sample time point: longitudinal time-point 1 (baseline). A single record per CDR3 protein comes from TCRdb applying MiXCR to the 5' RACE reads. The data contain 60,000 to 90,000 distinct CDR3 sequences, roughly a tenth of them seen just once; the ten biggest clones take up about 9.6%. The sample taken for sequencing was PBMCs. These receptors were obtained from a man aged 25 to 40 in good health.

This clonotype has a count of ten or more. The V and J genes are TRBV10-3 and TRBJ2-7; TRBD2 aligns across 8 bases. CDR3 length equals 14 residues. Unmatched junction bases numbered 10, after V lost 7 bases and J lost 5 bases. Germline V gene data show CDR1 as ENHRY and CDR2 as SYGVKD. The DNA of the CDR3 is TGTGCCATCACCCCCCAGCGGGAGATCAACGAGCAGTACTTC. Translating it yields CAITPQREINEQYF.

This clonotype has a handful of counts. The chain couples TRBV27 to TRBJ2-7, with 12 positions matching TRBD1. The CDR3 loop spans 15 amino acids. Germline trimming cut 5 bases from V and 4 bases from J; bases unmatched to any gene: 6. Germline CDR1 and CDR2: MNHEY and SMNVEV (reference sequence). CDR3 loop: CASSPGTGGMYEQYF. The CDR3 region has the DNA TGTGCCAGCAGTCCCGGGACAGGGGGCATGTACGAGCAGTACTTC.

This clonotype was recorded many times. The chain employs TRBV6-5 and TRBJ2-6, with 7 bases identical to TRBD2. V lost 6 bases to trimming and J lost 0 bases; unmatched junction nucleotides: 14. CDR1 and CDR2 (germline): MNHEY, SVGAGI. This CDR3 region has 19 residues. The CDR3 reads CASSLHLTAGTSGANVLTF. The CDR3 nucleotides read TGTGCCAGCAGCCTTCACCTGACAGCGGGAACCTCTGGGGCCAACGTCCTGACTTTC.

This clonotype was seen ten or more times. The chain links TRBV12-3 or TRBV12-4 to TRBJ1-5, with 8 bases that match TRBD1. The V gene end was trimmed by 2 bases and the J gene end by 9 bases; junction bases not matched to a gene: 6. CDR3 length equals 14 residues. This chain's CDR3 is CASSLQGADVPQHF. The CDR3 DNA follows: TGTGCCAGCAGTTTACAGGGGGCGGATGTGCCCCAGCATTTT.

As to this clonotype: This could be a read error, since a much larger clone is one nucleotide away. J is TRBJ2-1 and V is TRBV10-3; no definite D call. This CDR3 is 13 amino acids long. CDR1 ENHRY and CDR2 SYGVKD come from the germline V gene. The CDR3 protein is CVSQLSSYNEQFF. The CDR3 DNA sequence: TGTGTCAGTCAACTAAGCTCCTACAATGAGCAGTTCTTC.

This clonotype was seen ten or more times. The chain carries TRBV7-2 and TRBJ2-7; D unresolved. V lost 4 bases and J 3 bases, leaving 10 bases between the germline ends. The germline CDR1 and CDR2 sequences are SGHTA and FQGNSA. This CDR3 region has 13 residues. Written as DNA, the CDR3 is TGTGCCAGCAGCTCAAGGCCCATCTACGAGCAGTACTTC. This codes for CASSSRPIYEQYF.

This clonotype was recorded many times. The V call is TRBV5-1, the J call TRBJ1-1; D gene ambiguous. Germline-derived CDR1 and CDR2 are SGHRS and YFSETQ. The V end was cut by 2 bases, the J end by 1 base, with 6 bases between. The length of the CDR3 is 13 residues. CDR3 region: CASSFMGNTEAFF. In DNA form, the CDR3 reads TGCGCCAGCAGCTTTATGGGGAACACTGAAGCTTTCTTT.

This clonotype has at least ten counts. The rearrangement joins TRBV3-1 to TRBJ1-6; 8 nucleotides align to TRBD1. Germline CDR1 reads LGHDT; CDR2 reads YNNKEL (reference sequence). The J segment lost 6 bases and the V segment lost 3 bases, leaving 1 base of the junction unmatched. CDR3 length equals 14 residues. The CDR3 nucleotides are TGTGCCAGCAGCCACGGACAGGGTAATTCACCCCTCCACTTT. Protein sequence: CASSHGQGNSPLHF.

This clonotype showed up many times. The chain employs TRBV6-6 and TRBJ2-7; D possibly corresponds to TRBD2 (5 bases). Trimming took off 0 bases at V and 2 bases at J, with 11 bases between the two ends. This CDR3 has 15 amino acids. The germline V gene encodes CDR1 MNHNY and CDR2 SVGAGI (reference sequence). The CDR3 here is CASSYSRSGTYEQYF. CDR3 coding DNA: TGTGCCAGCAGTTACTCGAGGTCGGGAACCTACGAGCAGTACTTC.

The sample holds many counts of this clonotype. The chain recombines TRBV29-1 with TRBJ1-3; D remains unclear. Per the germline V gene, CDR1 is SQVTM and CDR2 is ANQGSEA. The CDR3 runs to 13 residues. V was pared by 4 bases and J by 8 bases, with 15 bases between. This CDR3 is CSVGVQERDTIYF. The CDR3 coding sequence is TGCAGCGTTGGTGTGCAGGAAAGGGACACCATATATTTT.

This clonotype was found many times. The junction does not match germline at one end; this may be a read error. The chain is built from TRBV30 and TRBJ1-1; D call uncertain. The CDR3 runs 13 residues. Germline lookup yields CDR1 GTSNPN and CDR2 SVGIG (reference sequence). The CDR3 spells CAWSVQVKTEAFF. The CDR3 region has the DNA TGTGCCTGGAGTGTACAAGTGAAAACTGAAGCTTTCTTT.

This clonotype showed up many times. The V gene is TRBV29-1, the J gene TRBJ2-5; unclear D gene. Germline V gene sequence: CDR1 SQVTM, CDR2 ANQGSEA. This CDR3 contains 16 residues. Trimming pared 3 bases from V and 2 bases from J, leaving 19 bases between. The CDR3 nucleotides read TGCAGCGTTGAGTATCTGCTTTCGCGGCAACAAGAGACCCAGTACTTC. This translates into CSVEYLLSRQQETQYF.

This clonotype was recorded at least ten times. V usage is TRBV21-1 and J usage is TRBJ2-7. TRBV21-1 is labeled a pseudogene. The CDR3 runs 15 residues. The CDR3 DNA reads as TGTGCCAGCAGCAAAATTTGGCAGCCATCCTACGAGCAGTACTTC. The encoded protein is CASSKIWQPSYEQYF.

This clonotype was counted at least ten times. This chain joins TRBV5-1 and TRBJ2-7; TRBD1 matches 10 bases. CDR3 length equals 14 residues. The trim removed 4 bases at V and 3 bases at J, leaving 4 bases unmatched. Germline loops: CDR1 SGHRS, CDR2 YFSETQ. The CDR3 region is CASSVRTGGYEQYF. The CDR3 region has the DNA TGCGCCAGCAGCGTACGGACAGGGGGCTACGAGCAGTACTTC.

This clonotype was observed at least ten times. V gene TRBV5-1 combines with J gene TRBJ1-1; 8 bases align to TRBD1. V was clipped by 0 bases and J by 4 bases; unmatched bases: 5. The CDR3 totals 15 residues. Germline V gene lookup returns CDR1 SGHRS and CDR2 YFSETQ. In nucleotides, the CDR3 is TGCGCCAGCAGCTTGGAGTGGACAGGGACCACTGAAGCTTTCTTT. Its translation: CASSLEWTGTTEAFF.

V usage is TRBV7-7 and J usage is TRBJ2-5; the D is unclear. V was pared by 0 bases and J by 4 bases, with 6 bases between. Per germline, CDR1 SSHAT and CDR2 FNYEAQ (reference sequence). The CDR3 consists of 13 residues. The CDR3 protein is CASSLALVETQYF. Written as DNA, the CDR3 is TGTGCCAGCAGCTTAGCTCTAGTAGAGACCCAGTACTTC.

This clonotype was counted many times. J is TRBJ2-5 and V is TRBV6-6; D is uncertain. The V gene lost 5 bases and the J gene lost 1 base, with 11 bases spanning the gap. The CDR3 contains 14 residues. CDR1 and CDR2 from the germline V gene are MNHNY and SVGAGI (reference sequence). CDR3 in amino acids: CASSPPPTQETQYF. In DNA, the CDR3 is TGTGCCAGCAGTCCCCCCCCGACCCAAGAGACCCAGTACTTC.

This clonotype appeared many times. The gene calls are TRBV6-1 and TRBJ2-3; D is possibly TRBD1 (6 bases). Germline assignment: CDR1 MNHNS and CDR2 SASEGT. The V and J ends lost 6 bases and 5 bases respectively, with 12 bases between them. The CDR3 has 13 amino acids. Written as DNA, the CDR3 is TGTGCCAGCAGCAGGGGCCCCGGAGATACGCAGTATTTT. Translation gives CASSRGPGDTQYF.

This chain connects TRBV5-1 to TRBJ2-5; TRBD1 agrees at 8 bases. V was clipped by 4 bases and J by 4 bases; unmatched bases: 6. Per the germline V gene, CDR1 is SGHRS and CDR2 is YFSETQ. The CDR3 has 14 amino acids. The CDR3 sequence: CASSSYTGGETQYF. CDR3 sequence (DNA): TGCGCCAGCAGCAGTTATACAGGGGGAGAGACCCAGTACTTC.

This clonotype showed up many times. V usage is TRBV4-1 and J usage is TRBJ1-1; D not certain. With 2 bases removed from V and 0 bases from J, the gap between germline ends came to 13 bases. The germline CDR1 and CDR2 sequences are MGHRA and YSYEKL. CDR3 size: 16 residues. The CDR3 DNA sequence: TGCGCCAGCAGCCAACCGTCGAGGCAGATGAACACTGAAGCTTTCTTT. Amino acid sequence: CASSQPSRQMNTEAFF.

This clonotype was counted at least ten times. The chain uses TRBV28 and TRBJ2-7; 9 bases map to TRBD1. The V and J ends lost 5 bases and 3 bases, in that order; junction bases with no gene match: 14. Germline assignment: CDR1 MDHEN and CDR2 SYDVKM. The CDR3 is made up of 17 amino acids. CDR3 amino acids: CASSGLRTGTGIYEQYF. In nucleotides, the CDR3 is TGTGCCAGCAGTGGACTGCGGACCGGGACAGGGATCTACGAGCAGTACTTC.

This clonotype has ten or more counts. V gene TRBV28 combines with J gene TRBJ1-1; D perhaps matches TRBD1 (5 bases). The CDR3 runs 15 residues. Trimming stripped 8 bases from V and 0 bases from J, with 16 bases between. Germline V gene lookup returns CDR1 MDHEN and CDR2 SYDVKM. Here the CDR3 reads CASPPGKRVNTEAFF. In DNA, the CDR3 is TGTGCCAGCCCCCCAGGGAAGAGAGTGAACACTGAAGCTTTCTTT.

This clonotype came up many times. The V and J genes are TRBV20-1 and TRBJ1-1; 8 nucleotides align to TRBD1. The germline CDR1 and CDR2 sequences are DFQATT and SNEGSKA (reference sequence). The CDR3 totals 15 residues. The ends lost 6 bases at V and 4 bases at J; junction bases unmatched: 13. The CDR3 nucleotides are TGCAGTGCCCCCGCCCGGACAGGGTTGACCACTGAAGCTTTCTTT. It encodes CSAPARTGLTTEAFF.

This clonotype was observed a handful of times. This sequence joins TRBV27 and TRBJ2-7; possibly TRBD1 or TRBD2 for D (5 bases each). Germline CDR1 reads MNHEY; CDR2 reads SMNVEV (reference sequence). Trimming took off 5 bases at V and 2 bases at J, with 19 bases between the two ends. This CDR3 region has 16 residues. CDR3 nucleotide sequence: TGTGCCAGCAGTCCTCTTGGGGGTGTGAATGCCTACGAGCAGTACTTC. The encoded protein is CASSPLGGVNAYEQYF.